These 30 T cell receptor beta chains share one sample of origin, sequenced in a study of T cells in Graves' hyperthyroidism and ophthalmopathy. Researchers took RNA transcripts and amplified the TCR beta CDR3 regions from them. Researchers ran a first-round RT-PCR on the TCR CDR3 using the HTBI primer set. TCRdb used MiXCR to reprocess the multiplex PCR reads, holding one entry per CDR3 protein. This sample has about 480,000 distinct CDR3 sequences, with roughly 25% found just once. The sequencing sample was made of blood. The origin of the receptors is a woman in her 30s with Graves' ophthalmopathy.

This clonotype turned up a few times. The CDR3 DNA reads as TGTGCCAGCAGTTCCCAGGGGGCGGTGGGCAAAAACATTCAGTACTTC. This gives the protein CASSSQGAVGKNIQYF. The chain has TRBV27 and TRBJ2-4; TRBD1 aligns across 8 bases. This CDR3 spans 16 amino acids. Per the germline V gene, CDR1 is MNHEY and CDR2 is SMNVEV (reference sequence). V dropped 4 bases and J dropped 3; count of bases not matched to a gene: 8.

The chain joins TRBV11-2 to TRBJ2-5; 7 bases align to TRBD1. Germline V gene lookup returns CDR1 SGHAT and CDR2 FQNNGV. V trimming: 1 base; J trimming: 5 bases; junction bases outside the gene matches: 7. The CDR3 spans 15 residues. CDR3 region: CASSLATGVGETQYF. CDR3 in DNA: TGTGCCAGCAGCTTAGCTACAGGGGTAGGGGAGACCCAGTACTTC.

There are many counts of this clonotype. The chain uses TRBV6-5 and TRBJ1-1; D is uncertain. The germline CDR1 and CDR2 sequences are MNHEY and SVGAGI. Trimming removed 3 bases at V and 6 bases at J, with 14 bases between. This CDR3 comprises 14 residues. CDR3 nucleotides: TGTGCCAGCAGTTATCGTTACCCCGAATCTGAAGCTTTCTTT. This sequence encodes CASSYRYPESEAFF.

The rearrangement joins TRBV6-5 to TRBJ2-7; D ambiguous. Germline V gives CDR1 MNHEY, CDR2 SVGAGI. The CDR3 runs to 14 residues. V was trimmed by 0 bases and J by 10 bases, leaving 16 bases between them. The CDR3 nucleotides read TGTGCCAGCAGTTACTCGGGCGGCCTATCGGATCAGTACTTC. Its translation: CASSYSGGLSDQYF.

With respect to this clonotype: Germline is not matched at one junction end, which may reflect a read error. The CDR3 DNA reads as TGTGCCACCAGTGATCCCGTCGGGCGTGACACCGGGGAGCTGTGTTTT. This gives the protein CATSDPVGRDTGELCF. V is TRBV24-1 and J is TRBJ2-2, with a possible D match to TRBD2 (5 bases). The CDR3 has 16 amino acids. Looked up from germline, CDR1 is KGHDR and CDR2 is SFDVKD.

Many counts were recorded for this clonotype. The gene calls are TRBV11-3 and TRBJ2-2, with D unclear. The germline V gene encodes CDR1 SGHNT and CDR2 YENEEA. Trimming took off 1 base at V and 8 bases at J, with 11 bases between the two ends. The CDR3 contains 14 residues. This CDR3 reads CASSLGRATGELFF. The CDR3 DNA reads TGTGCCAGCAGCTTAGGACGGGCGACGGGGGAGCTGTTTTTT.

The sample holds many counts of this clonotype. V gene TRBV6-5 combines with J gene TRBJ2-5; the D call may be TRBD1 or TRBD2 (5 bases each). V dropped 0 bases and J dropped 5 bases, with 10 bases sitting between them. Germline CDR1 is MNHEY and CDR2 is SVGAGI. This CDR3 has 14 amino acids. The CDR3 protein is CASSYSRGQETQYF. Written as DNA, the CDR3 is TGTGCCAGCAGTTACTCGAGGGGTCAGGAGACCCAGTACTTC.

This clonotype was recorded at least ten times. This rearrangement joins TRBV18 to TRBJ2-5, with unresolved D. Trimming removed 3 bases at V and 5 bases at J, with 16 bases between. Per germline, CDR1 KGHSH and CDR2 LQKENI. The CDR3 runs 15 residues. DNA of the CDR3: TGTGCCAGCTCACCTATCTCCAGCCGCCTTGAGACCCAGTACTTC. Protein: CASSPISSRLETQYF.

This clonotype was counted many times. The rearrangement links TRBV7-2 to TRBJ2-7, with 11 bases aligning to TRBD2. This CDR3 contains 16 residues. CDR1 and CDR2 (germline): SGHTA, FQGNSA. With V trimmed by 5 bases and J by 6 bases, 12 bases remained unmatched. The CDR3 sequence is CASSPRGSGGAVEQYF. DNA for the CDR3: TGTGCCAGCAGCCCCCGGGGTAGCGGGGGGGCGGTCGAGCAGTACTTC.

This clonotype has at least ten counts. Sequence at one end of the junction differs from germline and may be a read error. The chain links TRBV6-2 or TRBV6-3 to TRBJ2-7, with D possibly matching TRBD1 (5 bases). This CDR3 is built from 13 residues. Germline V CDR1 and CDR2: MNHEY, SVGEGT. The CDR3 loop reads CASSSLTVYGQYF. Here the CDR3 DNA reads TGTGCCAGCAGTTCTTTGACAGTCTACGGGCAGTACTTC.

In this sample, this clonotype turned up many times. The chain employs TRBV12-5 and TRBJ1-5; 8 bases fit TRBD1. CDR3 length: 15 amino acids. V shed 5 bases and J 4 bases; nucleotides not matched to a gene: 7. Germline CDR1 is LGHNT and CDR2 is FRNRAP. The CDR3: CASGADTGGNQPQHF. The DNA for the CDR3 is TGTGCTAGTGGTGCAGATACAGGGGGTAATCAGCCCCAGCATTTT. Supplemented by reference TRBV12-5 and TRBJ1-5, the full variable domain reads DARVTQTPRHKVTEMGQEVTMRCQPILGHNTVFWYRQTMMQGLELLAYFRNRAPLDDSGMPKDRFSAEMPDATLATLKIQPSEPRDSAVYFCASGADTGGNQPQHFGDGTRLSIL.

In regard to this clonotype: The junction differs from germline at one of its ends, possibly a read error. The chain has TRBV6-1 and TRBJ1-5, with 9 bases aligning to TRBD1. The CDR3 is 15 residues long. The germline V gene encodes CDR1 MNHNS and CDR2 SASEGT. This CDR3 is CASRRDRAGNQPQHF. The CDR3 DNA sequence: TGTGCCAGCAGACGGGACAGGGCTGGCAATCAGCCTCAGCATTTT.

This clonotype was detected ten times or more. This chain connects TRBV6-5 to TRBJ2-3; either TRBD1 or TRBD2 may fit D (5 bases each). V gave up 2 bases and J gave up 4 bases, with 10 bases separating them. The CDR3 covers 14 residues. Germline lookup yields CDR1 MNHEY and CDR2 SVGAGI. The CDR3 sequence: CASSYGGTADTQYF. The CDR3 DNA follows: TGTGCCAGCAGTTACGGTGGGACCGCAGATACGCAGTATTTT.

This clonotype was counted many times. This chain joins TRBV29-1 and TRBJ2-6; no definite D call. The CDR3 covers 16 residues. The V and J ends lost 3 bases and 4 bases respectively, with 16 bases between them. The germline gives CDR1 SQVTM, CDR2 ANQGSEA. Written as DNA, the CDR3 is TGCAGCGTTGACGTCGGCAGGCTTGACGGGGCCAACGTCCTGACTTTC. The encoded protein is CSVDVGRLDGANVLTF.

The chain has TRBV12-3 or TRBV12-4 and TRBJ1-1; D is unresolved. The CDR3 runs 15 residues. Trimming removed 2 bases at V and 1 base at J, with 11 bases between. In DNA form, the CDR3 reads TGTGCCAGCAGTTTAAGTCGGAGGAGGAACACTGAAGCTTTCTTT. It specifies CASSLSRRRNTEAFF.

This clonotype was seen a single time. This sequence joins TRBV6-2 or TRBV6-3 and TRBJ2-7; TRBD1 aligns across 8 bases. The V gene end was trimmed by 10 bases and the J gene end by 6 bases; junction bases not matched to a gene: 14. The CDR3 consists of 14 residues. CDR1 MNHEY and CDR2 SVGEGT come from the germline V gene. CDR3 sequence reads: CAISLGQEQGEQYF. In DNA form, the CDR3 reads TGTGCCATCTCGCTGGGACAGGAGCAAGGCGAGCAGTACTTC.

The V and J genes are TRBV6-1 and TRBJ1-1, with a possible D match to TRBD1 (5 bases). The CDR3 is 14 residues long. Germline CDR1 and CDR2: MNHNS and SASEGT. V dropped 2 bases and J dropped 10 bases, with 17 bases sitting between them. CDR3 nucleotides: TGTGCCAGCAGTGAAACCGGGACCTCCGGGAGAGCTTTCTTT. Translating it yields CASSETGTSGRAFF.

This clonotype came up a few times. The rearrangement links TRBV10-3 to TRBJ1-1; weak D call: TRBD1 (6 bases). Between the trimmed V and J ends, which lost 0 bases and 3 bases, there was a span of 11 bases. This CDR3 has 15 residues. Germline lookup yields CDR1 ENHRY and CDR2 SYGVKD. CDR3 bases: TGTGCCATCAGTGAGTCCGGGGGCCGGGACACTGAAGCTTTCTTT. Amino acid sequence: CAISESGGRDTEAFF.

This clonotype was seen at least ten times. CDR3 loop: CSAPGQGNTEAFF. The CDR3 DNA reads as TGCAGTGCTCCGGGACAGGGGAACACTGAAGCTTTCTTT. The V gene is TRBV20-1, the J gene TRBJ1-1, with 9 bases matching TRBD1. Per the germline V gene, CDR1 is DFQATT and CDR2 is SNEGSKA (reference sequence). The CDR3 has 13 residues. Trimming cost V 5 bases and J 1 base; bases outside gene matches: 2.

This clonotype came up many times. The chain links TRBV12-3 or TRBV12-4 to TRBJ1-2, with D perhaps TRBD1 (6 bases). The CDR3 covers 12 residues. The germline V and J ends were trimmed by 3 bases and 8 bases, with 10 bases remaining between them. The CDR3 protein is CASSFQGYGYTF. In nucleotides, the CDR3 is TGTGCCAGCAGTTTTCAGGGGTACGGCTACACCTTC.

In this sample, this clonotype turned up a few times. A read error may explain this, as a much larger clone is one base away. This sequence joins TRBV7-9 and TRBJ1-3, with D possibly being TRBD1 (5 bases). CDR3 length equals 15 residues. The V gene's germline CDR1 is SEHNR and CDR2 FQNEAQ (reference sequence). The CDR3 sequence is CTSSPQVLSGNTIYF. As DNA, the CDR3 is TGTACCAGCAGCCCACAGGTCCTCTCTGGAAACACCATATATTTT.

The rearrangement links TRBV18 to TRBJ1-3, with D unresolved. The V gene lost 1 base and the J gene lost 0 bases, with 19 bases spanning the gap. The CDR3 has 19 residues. CDR1 is KGHSH, CDR2 LQKENI, per germline. DNA for the CDR3: TGTGCCAGCTCACCACTAAATTTTGACCGGCTTTCCTCTGGAAACACCATATATTTT. This translates into CASSPLNFDRLSSGNTIYF.

The chain is built from TRBV9 and TRBJ2-5; tentatively, D is TRBD2 (7 bases). CDR1 and CDR2 from the germline V gene are SGDLS and YYNGEE. This CDR3 contains 15 residues. V was trimmed by 3 bases and J by 5 bases, leaving 17 bases between them. This CDR3 reads CASSAGGGQGETQYF. CDR3 nucleotides: TGTGCCAGCAGCGCTGGGGGGGGCCAGGGGGAGACCCAGTACTTC.

The rearrangement uses TRBV11-1 and TRBJ1-1; D gene uncertain. Germline V gives CDR1 SGHAT, CDR2 FQDESV (reference sequence). Trimming took 0 bases from V and 2 from J, leaving 16 bases between them. CDR3 size: 17 residues. The CDR3 DNA reads TGTGCCAGCAGCTTAGCGGTTATGGAGGGTTTTAACACTGAAGCTTTCTTT. Encoded protein: CASSLAVMEGFNTEAFF.

V usage is TRBV6-5 and J usage is TRBJ1-2; unclear D gene. This CDR3 contains 14 residues. V shed 2 bases and J shed 8 bases, with 15 bases lying between them. Germline CDR1 and CDR2: MNHEY and SVGAGI. CDR3 protein: CASSYVPASEGYTF. As DNA, the CDR3 is TGTGCCAGCAGTTACGTCCCAGCCTCTGAAGGCTACACCTTC.

This clonotype has ten or more counts. The CDR3 here is CASSLDGNTGELFF. The DNA for the CDR3 is TGTGCCAGCAGCTTAGACGGGAACACCGGGGAGCTGTTTTTT. The chain combines TRBV7-3 with TRBJ2-2; unclear D gene. CDR3 length equals 14 residues. Trimming removed 2 bases at V and 1 base at J, with 5 bases between. Germline V CDR1 and CDR2: SGHTA, FQGTGA.

This clonotype was counted ten times or more. The rearrangement joins TRBV27 to TRBJ2-5; TRBD2 agrees at 8 bases. V dropped 0 bases and J dropped 7; count of bases not matched to a gene: 4. There are 14 residues in the CDR3. Per the germline V gene, CDR1 is MNHEY and CDR2 is SMNVEV (reference sequence). The CDR3 is CASSLSGLGSTQYF. CDR3 DNA: TGTGCCAGCAGTTTATCGGGACTAGGATCGACCCAGTACTTC.

This clonotype came up many times. V usage is TRBV7-8 and J usage is TRBJ1-2; 10 bases align to TRBD1. V lost 4 bases to trimming and J lost 7 bases; unmatched junction nucleotides: 3. The CDR3 runs 13 residues. Germline CDR1 reads SGHVS; CDR2 reads FQNEAQ. The CDR3 here is CASSSDRGLGYTF. In DNA form, the CDR3 reads TGTGCCAGCAGCTCCGACAGGGGGCTTGGCTACACCTTC.

This clonotype was seen repeatedly, ten times or more. This chain connects TRBV18 to TRBJ1-1, with a tentative D call TRBD1 (5 bases). Germline V CDR1 and CDR2: KGHSH, LQKENI. This CDR3 has 16 residues. V gave up 0 bases and J gave up 2 bases, with 13 bases separating them. The CDR3 sequence: CASSPPGWGENTEAFF. The DNA for the CDR3 is TGTGCCAGCTCACCACCGGGATGGGGGGAAAACACTGAAGCTTTCTTT.

This clonotype was recorded many times. The chain employs TRBV25-1 and TRBJ2-5, with D unresolved. Germline V CDR1 and CDR2: MGHDK, SYGVNS. Trimming took off 2 bases at V and 5 bases at J, with 6 bases between the two ends. The CDR3 sequence is 12 residues long. CDR3 nucleotide sequence: TGTGCCAGCAGTGAACACCGGGAGACCCAGTACTTC. Residues: CASSEHRETQYF.